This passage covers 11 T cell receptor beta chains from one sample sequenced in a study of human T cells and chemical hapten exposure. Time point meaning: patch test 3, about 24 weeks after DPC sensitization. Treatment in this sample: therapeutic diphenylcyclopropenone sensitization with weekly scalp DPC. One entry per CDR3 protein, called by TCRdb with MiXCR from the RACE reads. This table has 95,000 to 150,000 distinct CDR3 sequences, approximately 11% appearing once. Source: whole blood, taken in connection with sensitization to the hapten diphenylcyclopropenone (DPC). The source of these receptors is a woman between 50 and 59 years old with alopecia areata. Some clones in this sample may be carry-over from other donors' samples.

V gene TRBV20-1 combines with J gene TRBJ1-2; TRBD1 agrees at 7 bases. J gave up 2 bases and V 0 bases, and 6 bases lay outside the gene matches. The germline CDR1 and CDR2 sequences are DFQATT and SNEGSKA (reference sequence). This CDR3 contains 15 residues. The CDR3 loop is CSARDPRDSNYGYTF. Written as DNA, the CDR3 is TGCAGTGCTAGAGATCCCAGGGACAGCAACTATGGCTACACCTTC.

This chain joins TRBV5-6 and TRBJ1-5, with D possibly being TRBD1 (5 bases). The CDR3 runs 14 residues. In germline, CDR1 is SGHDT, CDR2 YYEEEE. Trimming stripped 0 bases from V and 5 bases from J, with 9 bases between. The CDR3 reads CASSLGRGYQPQHF. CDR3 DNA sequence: TGTGCCAGCAGCTTGGGACGGGGCTATCAGCCCCAGCATTTT.

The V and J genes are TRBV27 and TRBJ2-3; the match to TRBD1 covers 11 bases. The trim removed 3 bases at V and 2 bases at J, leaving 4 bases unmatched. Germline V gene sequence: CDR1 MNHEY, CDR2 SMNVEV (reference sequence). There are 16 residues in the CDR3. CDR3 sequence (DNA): TGTGCCAGCAGTTTCCGGACAGGGGGCTACACAGATACGCAGTATTTT. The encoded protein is CASSFRTGGYTDTQYF.

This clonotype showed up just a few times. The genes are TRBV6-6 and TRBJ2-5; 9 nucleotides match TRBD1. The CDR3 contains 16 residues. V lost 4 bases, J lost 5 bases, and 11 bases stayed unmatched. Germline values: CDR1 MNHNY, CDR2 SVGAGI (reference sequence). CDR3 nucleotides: TGTGCCAGCAGTTCCCCCCTAACAGGGGGCGGGGAGACCCAGTACTTC. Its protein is CASSSPLTGGGETQYF.

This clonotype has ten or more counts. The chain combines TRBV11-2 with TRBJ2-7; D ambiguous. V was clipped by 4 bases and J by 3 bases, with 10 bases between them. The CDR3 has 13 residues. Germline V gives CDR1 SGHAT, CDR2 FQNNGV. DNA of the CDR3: TGTGCCAGCAGCTCAGGTGTCGGCTACGAGCAGTACTTC. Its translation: CASSSGVGYEQYF.

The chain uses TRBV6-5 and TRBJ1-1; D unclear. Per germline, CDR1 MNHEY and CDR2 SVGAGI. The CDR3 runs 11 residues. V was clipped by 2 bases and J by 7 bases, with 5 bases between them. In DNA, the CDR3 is TGTGCCAGCAGTTACGGCAATGAAGCTTTCTTT. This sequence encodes CASSYGNEAFF.

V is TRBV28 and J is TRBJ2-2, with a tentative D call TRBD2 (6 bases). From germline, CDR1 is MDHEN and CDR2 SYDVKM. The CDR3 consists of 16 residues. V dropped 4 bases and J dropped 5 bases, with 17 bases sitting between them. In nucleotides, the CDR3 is TGTGCCAGCAGTTCCTTGGAGGGCCTATGGACCGGGGAGCTGTTTTTT. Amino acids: CASSSLEGLWTGELFF.

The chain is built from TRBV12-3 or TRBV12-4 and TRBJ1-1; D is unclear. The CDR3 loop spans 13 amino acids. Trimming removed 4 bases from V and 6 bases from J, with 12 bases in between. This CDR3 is CASSSGLGAEAFF. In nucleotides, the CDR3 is TGTGCCAGCAGTTCCGGGCTAGGCGCTGAAGCTTTCTTT.

The CDR3 spells CASSSLAAANTGELFF. The CDR3 nucleotides read TGTGCCAGCAGTTCACTAGCTGCCGCGAACACCGGGGAGCTGTTTTTT. V usage is TRBV6-5 and J usage is TRBJ2-2; a weak D match, TRBD2 (6 bases). Trimming took off 4 bases at V and 0 bases at J, with 12 bases between the two ends. The CDR3 sequence is 16 residues long. Germline V gene sequence: CDR1 MNHEY, CDR2 SVGAGI.

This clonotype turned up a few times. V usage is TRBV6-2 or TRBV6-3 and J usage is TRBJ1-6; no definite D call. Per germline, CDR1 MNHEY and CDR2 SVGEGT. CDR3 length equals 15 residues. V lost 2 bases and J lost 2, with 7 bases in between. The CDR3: CASSYVGAYNSPLHF. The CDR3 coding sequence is TGTGCCAGCAGTTACGTCGGGGCCTATAATTCACCCCTCCACTTT.

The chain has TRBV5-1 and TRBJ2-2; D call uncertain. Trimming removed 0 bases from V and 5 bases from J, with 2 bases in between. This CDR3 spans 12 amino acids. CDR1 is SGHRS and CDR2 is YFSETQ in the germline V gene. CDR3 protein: CASSLDTGELFF. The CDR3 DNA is TGCGCCAGCAGCTTGGATACCGGGGAGCTGTTTTTT.